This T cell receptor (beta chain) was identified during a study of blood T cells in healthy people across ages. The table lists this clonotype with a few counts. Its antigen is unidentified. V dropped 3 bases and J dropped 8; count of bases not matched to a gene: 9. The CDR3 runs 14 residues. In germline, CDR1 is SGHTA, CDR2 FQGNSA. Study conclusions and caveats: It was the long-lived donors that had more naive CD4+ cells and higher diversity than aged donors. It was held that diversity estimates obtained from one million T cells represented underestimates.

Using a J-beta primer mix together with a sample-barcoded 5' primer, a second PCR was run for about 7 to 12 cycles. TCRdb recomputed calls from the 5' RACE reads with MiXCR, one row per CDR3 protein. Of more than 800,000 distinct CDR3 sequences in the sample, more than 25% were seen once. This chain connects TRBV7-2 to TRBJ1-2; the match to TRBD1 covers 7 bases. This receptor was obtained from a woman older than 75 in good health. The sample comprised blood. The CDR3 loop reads CASSLMTGLMGYTF. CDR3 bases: TGTGCCAGCAGCTTGATGACAGGGTTAATGGGCTACACCTTC.